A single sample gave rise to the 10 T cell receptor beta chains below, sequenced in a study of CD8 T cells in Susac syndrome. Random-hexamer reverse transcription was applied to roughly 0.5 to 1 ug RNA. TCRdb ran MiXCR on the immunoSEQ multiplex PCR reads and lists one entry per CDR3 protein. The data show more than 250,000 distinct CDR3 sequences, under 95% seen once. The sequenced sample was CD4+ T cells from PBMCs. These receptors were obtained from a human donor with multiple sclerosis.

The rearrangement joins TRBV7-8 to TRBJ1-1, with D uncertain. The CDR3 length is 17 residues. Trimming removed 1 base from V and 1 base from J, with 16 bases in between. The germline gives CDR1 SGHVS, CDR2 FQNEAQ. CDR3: CASSLVGGLYGNTEAFF. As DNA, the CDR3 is TGTGCCAGCAGCTTAGTCGGTGGACTCTATGGGAACACTGAAGCTTTCTTT.

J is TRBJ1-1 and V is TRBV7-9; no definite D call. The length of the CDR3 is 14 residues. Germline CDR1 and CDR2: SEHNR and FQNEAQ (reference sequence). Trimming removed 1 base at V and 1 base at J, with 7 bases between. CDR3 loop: CASSLVRQNTEAFF. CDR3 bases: TGTGCCAGCAGCTTAGTGAGGCAGAACACTGAAGCTTTCTTT.

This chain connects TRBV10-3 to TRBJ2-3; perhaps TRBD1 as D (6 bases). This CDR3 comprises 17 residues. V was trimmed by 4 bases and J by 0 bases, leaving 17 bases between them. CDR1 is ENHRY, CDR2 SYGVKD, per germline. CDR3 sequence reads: CAISGPRQASSTDTQYF. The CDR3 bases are TGTGCCATCAGTGGCCCCAGACAGGCTTCAAGCACAGATACGCAGTATTTT.

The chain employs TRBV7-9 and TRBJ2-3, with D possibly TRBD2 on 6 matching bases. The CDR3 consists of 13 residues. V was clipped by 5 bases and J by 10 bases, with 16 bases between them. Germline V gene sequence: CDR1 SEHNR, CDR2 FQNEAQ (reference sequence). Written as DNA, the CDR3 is TGTGCCAGCAGCCAGAAACCCTCGGGGGCGCAGTATTTT. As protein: CASSQKPSGAQYF.

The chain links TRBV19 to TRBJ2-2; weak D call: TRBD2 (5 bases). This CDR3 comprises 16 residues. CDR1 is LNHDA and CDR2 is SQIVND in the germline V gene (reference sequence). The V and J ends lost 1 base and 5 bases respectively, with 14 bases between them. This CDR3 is CASSIGPPGYTGELFF. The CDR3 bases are TGTGCCAGTAGTATAGGCCCACCGGGGTATACCGGGGAGCTGTTTTTT.

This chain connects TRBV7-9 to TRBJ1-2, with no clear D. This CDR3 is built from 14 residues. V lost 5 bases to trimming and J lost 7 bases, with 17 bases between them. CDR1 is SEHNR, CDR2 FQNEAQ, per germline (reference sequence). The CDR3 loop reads CASSPGGLTTGYTF. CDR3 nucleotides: TGTGCCAGCAGCCCCGGCGGGCTTACTACTGGCTACACCTTC.

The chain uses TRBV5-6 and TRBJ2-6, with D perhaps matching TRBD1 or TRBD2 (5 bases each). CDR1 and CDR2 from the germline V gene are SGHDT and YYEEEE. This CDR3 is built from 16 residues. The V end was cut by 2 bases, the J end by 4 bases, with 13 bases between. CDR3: CASSFQGPGGANVLTF. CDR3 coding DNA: TGTGCCAGCAGCTTTCAGGGCCCGGGGGGGGCCAACGTCCTGACTTTC.

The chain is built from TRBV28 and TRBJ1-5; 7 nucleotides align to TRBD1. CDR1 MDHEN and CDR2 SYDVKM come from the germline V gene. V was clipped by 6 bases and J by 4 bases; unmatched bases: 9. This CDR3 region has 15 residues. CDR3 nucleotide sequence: TGTGCCAGCAGCTCCCTGGGACAGCCTAATCAGCCCCAGCATTTT. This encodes CASSSLGQPNQPQHF. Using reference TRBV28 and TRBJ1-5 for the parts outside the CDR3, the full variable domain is DVKVTQSSRYLVKRTGEKVFLECVQDMDHENMFWYRQDPGLGLRLIYFSYDVKMKEKGDIPEGYSVSREKKERFSLILESASTNQTSMYLCASSSLGQPNQPQHFGDGTRLSIL.

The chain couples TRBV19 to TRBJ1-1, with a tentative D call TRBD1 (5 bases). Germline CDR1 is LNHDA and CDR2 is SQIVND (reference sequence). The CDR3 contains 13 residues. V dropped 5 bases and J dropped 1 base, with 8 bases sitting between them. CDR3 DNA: TGTGCCAGTAGTGATGGACAGAACACTGAAGCTTTCTTT. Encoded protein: CASSDGQNTEAFF.

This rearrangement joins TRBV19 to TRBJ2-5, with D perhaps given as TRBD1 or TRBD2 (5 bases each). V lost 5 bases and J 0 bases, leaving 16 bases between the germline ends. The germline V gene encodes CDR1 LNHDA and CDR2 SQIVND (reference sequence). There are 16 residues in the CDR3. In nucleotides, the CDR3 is TGTGCCAGTAGTTCTGGGTTCGGGACGTACCAAGAGACCCAGTACTTC. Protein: CASSSGFGTYQETQYF.